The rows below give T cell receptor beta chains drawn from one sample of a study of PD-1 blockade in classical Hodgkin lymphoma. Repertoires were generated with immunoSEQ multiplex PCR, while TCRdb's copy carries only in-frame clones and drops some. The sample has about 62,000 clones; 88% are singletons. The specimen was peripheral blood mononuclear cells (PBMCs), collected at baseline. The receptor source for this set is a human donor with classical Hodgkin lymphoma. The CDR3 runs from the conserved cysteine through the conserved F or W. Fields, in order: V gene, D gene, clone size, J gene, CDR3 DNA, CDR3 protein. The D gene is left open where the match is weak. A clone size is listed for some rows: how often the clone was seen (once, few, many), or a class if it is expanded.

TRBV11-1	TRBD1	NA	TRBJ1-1	TGTGCCAGCAGCTTAGCTGGGACAGCGGCCACTGAAGCTTTCTTT	CASSLAGTAATEAFF
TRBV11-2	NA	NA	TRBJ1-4	TGTGCCAGCACCCCAGCGGCTACTAATGAAAAACTGTTTTTT	CASTPAATNEKLFF
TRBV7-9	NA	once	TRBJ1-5	TGTGCCAGCAGCTTACAGGCTCAGCCCCGGCATTTT	CASSLQAQPRHF
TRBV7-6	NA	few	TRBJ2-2	TGTGCCAGCAAAGACTCCGGGGAGCTGTTTTTT	CASKDSGELFF
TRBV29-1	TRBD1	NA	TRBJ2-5	TGCAGCGTTCGGGACAGGGGGTGGGAGACCCAGTACTTC	CSVRDRGWETQYF
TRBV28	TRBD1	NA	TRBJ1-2	TGTGCCAGCAGTTTACGAGCCGGGACAGAGTGGTTCTATGGCTACACCTTC	CASSLRAGTEWFYGYTF
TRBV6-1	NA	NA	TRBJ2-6	TGTGCCAGCAGTGACGGCTCTGGGGCCAACGTCCTGACTTTC	CASSDGSGANVLTF
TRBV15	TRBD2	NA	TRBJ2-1	TGTGCCACCAGCCCTCTAGCGGGGGGGCCGATGTTGAAAAATGAGCAGTTCTTC	CATSPLAGGPMLKNEQFF
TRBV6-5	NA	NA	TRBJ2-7	TGTGCCAGCACCGCCTTGCCAGGGCTCTACGAGCAGTACTTC	CASTALPGLYEQYF
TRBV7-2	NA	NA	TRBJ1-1	TGTGCCAGCAGCTTCACAGAAAACACTGAAGCTTTCTTT	CASSFTENTEAFF
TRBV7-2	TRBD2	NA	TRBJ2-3	TGTGCCAGCAGCTTAAGGACGACTAGCTTAGATACGCAGTATTTT	CASSLRTTSLDTQYF
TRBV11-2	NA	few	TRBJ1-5	TGTGCCAGCAGCTCCCAGCTCAATCAGCCCCAGCATTTT	CASSSQLNQPQHF
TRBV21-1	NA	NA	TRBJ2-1	TGTGCCAGCAGCCGCCGGGGTCGCTCCTACAATGAGCAGTTCTTC	CASSRRGRSYNEQFF
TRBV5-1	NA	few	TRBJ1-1	TGTGCCAGCAGTCGAGTAACCGGGGCCACTGAAGCTTTCTTT	CASSRVTGATEAFF
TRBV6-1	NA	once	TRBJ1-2	TGTGCCAGCAGTGCCCGGACGGGTAACTATGGCTACACCTTC	CASSARTGNYGYTF
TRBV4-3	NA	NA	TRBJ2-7	TGCGCCAGCTCCCCAGGGTTGGCAGACGAGCAGTACTTC	CASSPGLADEQYF
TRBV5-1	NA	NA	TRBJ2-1	TGCGCCAGCAGCTTGGGGTCCGGGGGATCCTACAATGAGCAGTTCTTC	CASSLGSGGSYNEQFF
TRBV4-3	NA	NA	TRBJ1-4	TGCGCCAGCAGCCAGAGGGGGGCAACTAATGAAAAACTGTTTTTT	CASSQRGATNEKLFF
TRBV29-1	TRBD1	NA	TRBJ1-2	TGCAGCGTTGAGACAGGGCGAAACTATGGCTACACCTTC	CSVETGRNYGYTF
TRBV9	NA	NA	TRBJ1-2	TGTGCCAGCAGCGTAGGTGGGAACTATGGCTACACCTTC	CASSVGGNYGYTF
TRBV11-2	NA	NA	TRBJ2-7	TGTGCCAGCAGCTTAGAGAGTCAGATCTACGAGCAGTACTTC	CASSLESQIYEQYF
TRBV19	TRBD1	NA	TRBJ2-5	TGTGCCAGTAGCGATTGGACAGGGGGCTTTGAGACCCAGTACTTC	CASSDWTGGFETQYF
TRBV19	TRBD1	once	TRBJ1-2	TGTGCCAGTAGTGGGACAGACTATGGCTACACCTTC	CASSGTDYGYTF
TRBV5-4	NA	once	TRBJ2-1	TGTGCCAGCAGCTTGGTTGGGGGGCGGGATGAGCAGTTCTTC	CASSLVGGRDEQFF
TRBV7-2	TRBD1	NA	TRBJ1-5	TGTGCCAGCAGTTCCCCGGACAGGGGCAATCAGCCCCAGCATTTT	CASSSPDRGNQPQHF
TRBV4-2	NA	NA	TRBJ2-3	TGTGCCAGCAGCCTCCACTGGCGGGGCTACACAGATACGCAGTATTTT	CASSLHWRGYTDTQYF
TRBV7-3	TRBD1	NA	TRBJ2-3	TGTGCCAGCAGCTTCGACAGGGGTACGCAGTATTTT	CASSFDRGTQYF
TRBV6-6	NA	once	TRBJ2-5	TGTGCCAGCAGTCACGGGACTTTCGTCTTCAAAGAGACCCAGTACTTC	CASSHGTFVFKETQYF